The entry below gives a single TCR beta chain sequence along with its context. Antigen: not known. The sample comes from a study of shared clonotypes between healthy human individuals. Whole-study context: CD4 naive and CD4 memory each took three plates per donor, while CD8 naive took two and CD8 memory one.

Overall study findings and caveats: The sole specimen, blood, was sampled, and tissue repertoires likely differ.

The germline gives CDR1 MDHEN, CDR2 SYDVKM. With 5 bases removed from V and 4 bases from J, the gap between germline ends came to 8 bases. CDR3 length equals 13 residues. Profiling relied on immunoSEQ multiplex PCR, and the TCRdb table lists in-frame clones only, not all of them. Of 2 million to 2.5 million clones listed, 85% to 95% are singletons. The sample was naive CD4+ T cells from PBMCs. Subset given: CD45RA+ positively selected. The receptor was isolated from a man between 18 and 35 years old in good health. Some clones in this sample may be carry-over from other donors' samples. This chain joins TRBV28 and TRBJ2-2, with D possibly matching TRBD2 (6 bases). The CDR3 region is CASSGDFTGELFF. CDR3 nucleotide sequence: TGTGCCAGCAGTGGGGACTTCACCGGGGAGCTGTTTTTT.